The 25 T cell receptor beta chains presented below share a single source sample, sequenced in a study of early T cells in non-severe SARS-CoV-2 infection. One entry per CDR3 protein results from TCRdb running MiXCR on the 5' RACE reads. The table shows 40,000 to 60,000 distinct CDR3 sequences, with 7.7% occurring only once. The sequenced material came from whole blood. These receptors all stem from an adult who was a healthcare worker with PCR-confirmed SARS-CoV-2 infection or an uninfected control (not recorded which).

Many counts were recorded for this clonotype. The DNA for the CDR3 is TGTGCCACCAGTGACGCGGACAGGGGGAACACTGAAGCTTTCTTT. The encoded protein is CATSDADRGNTEAFF. The gene calls are TRBV24-1 and TRBJ1-1, with 9 bases fitting TRBD1. In germline, CDR1 is KGHDR, CDR2 SFDVKD. V trimming: 4 bases; J trimming: 1 base; junction bases outside the gene matches: 3. The CDR3 loop spans 15 amino acids.

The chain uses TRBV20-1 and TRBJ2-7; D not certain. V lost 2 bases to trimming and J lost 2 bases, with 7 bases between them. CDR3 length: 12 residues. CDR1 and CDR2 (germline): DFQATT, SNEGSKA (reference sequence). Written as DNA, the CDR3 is TGCAGTGCTAGATTGCAGGCCTACGAGCAGTACTTC. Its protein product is CSARLQAYEQYF.

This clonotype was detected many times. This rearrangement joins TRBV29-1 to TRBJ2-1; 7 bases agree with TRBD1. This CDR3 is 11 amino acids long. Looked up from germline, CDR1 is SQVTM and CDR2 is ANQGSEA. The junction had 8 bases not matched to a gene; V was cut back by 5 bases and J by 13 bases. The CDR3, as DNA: TGCAGCGTTCCCAACAGGGGACAACAGTTCTTC. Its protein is CSVPNRGQQFF.

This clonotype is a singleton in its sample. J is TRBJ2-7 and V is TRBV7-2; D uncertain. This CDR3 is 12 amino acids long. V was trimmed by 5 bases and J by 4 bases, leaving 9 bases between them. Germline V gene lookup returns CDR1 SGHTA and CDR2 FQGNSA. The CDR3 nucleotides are TGTGCCAGCAGCAACGGACGGTACGAGCAGTACTTC. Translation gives CASSNGRYEQYF.

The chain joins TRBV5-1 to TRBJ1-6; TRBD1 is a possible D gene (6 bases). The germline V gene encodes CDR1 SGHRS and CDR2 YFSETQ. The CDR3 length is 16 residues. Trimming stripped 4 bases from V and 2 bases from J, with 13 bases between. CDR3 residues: CASSPDGGPYNSPLHF. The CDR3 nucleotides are TGCGCCAGCAGCCCCGACGGGGGCCCCTATAATTCACCCCTCCACTTT.

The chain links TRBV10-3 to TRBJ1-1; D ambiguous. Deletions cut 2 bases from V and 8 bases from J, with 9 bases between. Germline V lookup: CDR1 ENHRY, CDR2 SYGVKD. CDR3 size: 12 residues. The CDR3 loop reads CAISEAAAEAFF. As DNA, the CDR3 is TGTGCCATCAGTGAGGCGGCAGCCGAAGCTTTCTTT.

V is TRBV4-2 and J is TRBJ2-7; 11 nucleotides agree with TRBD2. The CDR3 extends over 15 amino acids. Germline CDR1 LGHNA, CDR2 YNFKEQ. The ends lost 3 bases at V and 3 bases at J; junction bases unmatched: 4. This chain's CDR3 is CASSHATSGGYEQYF. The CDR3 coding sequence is TGTGCCAGCAGCCATGCAACTAGCGGGGGCTACGAGCAGTACTTC.

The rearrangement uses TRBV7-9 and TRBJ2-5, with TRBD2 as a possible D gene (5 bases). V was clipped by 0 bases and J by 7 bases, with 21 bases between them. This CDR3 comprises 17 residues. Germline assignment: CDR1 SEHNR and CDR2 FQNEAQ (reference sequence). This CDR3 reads CASSLAPSRSGAGTQYF. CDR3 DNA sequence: TGTGCCAGCAGCTTAGCCCCAAGTAGAAGCGGCGCAGGGACCCAGTACTTC.

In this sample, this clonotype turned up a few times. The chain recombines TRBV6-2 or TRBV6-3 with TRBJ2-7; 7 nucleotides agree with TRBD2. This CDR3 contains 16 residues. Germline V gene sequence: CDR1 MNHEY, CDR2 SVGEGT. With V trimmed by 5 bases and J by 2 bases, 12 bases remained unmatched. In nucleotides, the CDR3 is TGTGCCAGCAGTCTTACCCTGACTAGCCCAACCTACGAGCAGTACTTC. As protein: CASSLTLTSPTYEQYF.

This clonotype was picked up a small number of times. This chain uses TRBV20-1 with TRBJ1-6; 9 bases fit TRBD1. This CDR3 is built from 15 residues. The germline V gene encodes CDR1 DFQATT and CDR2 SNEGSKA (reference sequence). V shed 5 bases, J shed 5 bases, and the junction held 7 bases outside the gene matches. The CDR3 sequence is CSAPDRGFDNSPLHF. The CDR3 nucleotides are TGCAGTGCTCCGGACAGGGGTTTTGATAATTCACCCCTCCACTTT.

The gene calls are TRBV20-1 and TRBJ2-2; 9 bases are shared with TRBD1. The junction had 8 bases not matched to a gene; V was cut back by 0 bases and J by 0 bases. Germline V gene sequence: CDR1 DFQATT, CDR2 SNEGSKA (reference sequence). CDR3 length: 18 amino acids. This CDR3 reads CSARDPGQGEANTGELFF. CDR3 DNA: TGCAGTGCTAGAGATCCGGGACAGGGAGAAGCGAACACCGGGGAGCTGTTTTTT.

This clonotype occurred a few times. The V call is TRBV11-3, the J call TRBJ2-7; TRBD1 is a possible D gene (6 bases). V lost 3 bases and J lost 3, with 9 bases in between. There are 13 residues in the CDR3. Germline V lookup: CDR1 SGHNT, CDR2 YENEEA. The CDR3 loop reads CASSLTGDYEQYF. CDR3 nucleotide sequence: TGTGCCAGCAGCTTGACAGGCGACTACGAGCAGTACTTC. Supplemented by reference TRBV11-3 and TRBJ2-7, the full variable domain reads EAGVVQSPRYKIIEKKQPVAFWCNPISGHNTLYWYLQNLGQGPELLIRYENEEAVDDSQLPKDRFSAERLKGVDSTLKIQPAELGDSAVYLCASSLTGDYEQYFGPGTRLTVT.

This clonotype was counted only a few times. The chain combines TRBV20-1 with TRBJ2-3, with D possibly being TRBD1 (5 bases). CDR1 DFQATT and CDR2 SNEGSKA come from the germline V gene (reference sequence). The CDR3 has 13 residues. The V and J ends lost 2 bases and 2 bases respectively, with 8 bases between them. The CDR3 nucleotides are TGCAGTGCTAGACCAGGGCTCACAGATACGCAGTATTTT. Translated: CSARPGLTDTQYF.

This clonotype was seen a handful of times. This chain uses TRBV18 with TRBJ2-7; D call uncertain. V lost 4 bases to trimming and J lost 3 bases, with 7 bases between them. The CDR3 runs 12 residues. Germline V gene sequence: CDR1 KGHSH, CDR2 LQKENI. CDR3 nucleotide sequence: TGTGCCAGCTCACTTGAGAACTACGAGCAGTACTTC. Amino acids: CASSLENYEQYF.

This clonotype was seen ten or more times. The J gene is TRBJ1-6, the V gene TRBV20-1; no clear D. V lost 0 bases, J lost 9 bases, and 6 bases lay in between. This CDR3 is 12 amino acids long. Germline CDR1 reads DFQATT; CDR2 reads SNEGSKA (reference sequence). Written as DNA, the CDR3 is TGCAGTGCTAGAGAGTTGGGTTCACCCCTCCACTTT. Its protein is CSARELGSPLHF.

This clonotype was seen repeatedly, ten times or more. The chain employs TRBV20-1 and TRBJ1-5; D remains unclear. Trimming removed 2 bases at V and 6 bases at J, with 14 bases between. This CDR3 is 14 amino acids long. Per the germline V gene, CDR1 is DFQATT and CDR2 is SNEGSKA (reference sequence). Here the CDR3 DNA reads TGCAGTGCTAGACCCAGGCGGCTAGGTCAGCCCCAGCATTTT. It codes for CSARPRRLGQPQHF.

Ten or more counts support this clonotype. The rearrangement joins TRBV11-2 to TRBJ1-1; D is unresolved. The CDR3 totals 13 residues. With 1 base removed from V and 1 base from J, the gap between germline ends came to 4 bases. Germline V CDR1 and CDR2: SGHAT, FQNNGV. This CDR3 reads CASSLAGNTEAFF. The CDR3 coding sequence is TGTGCCAGCAGCTTAGCCGGGAACACTGAAGCTTTCTTT.

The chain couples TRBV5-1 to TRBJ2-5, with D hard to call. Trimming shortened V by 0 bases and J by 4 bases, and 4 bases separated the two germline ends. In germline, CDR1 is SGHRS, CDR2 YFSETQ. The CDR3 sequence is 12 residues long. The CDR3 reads CASSLVPETQYF. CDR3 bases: TGCGCCAGCAGCTTGGTGCCAGAGACCCAGTACTTC.

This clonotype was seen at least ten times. Written as DNA, the CDR3 is TGTGCCAGCAGCTCCGTAGACAGGGGAACCTATAATTCACCCCTCCACTTT. This gives the protein CASSSVDRGTYNSPLHF. The rearrangement joins TRBV7-9 to TRBJ1-6, with 8 bases matching TRBD1. V was clipped by 4 bases and J by 2 bases; unmatched bases: 7. The germline V gene has CDR1 SEHNR and CDR2 FQNEAQ (reference sequence). There are 17 residues in the CDR3.

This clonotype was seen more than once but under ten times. The CDR3 DNA is TGTGCCAGCGGATGGGACAGGGTGAATTCACCCCTCCACTTT. Translated, it gives CASGWDRVNSPLHF. The chain uses TRBV6-2 or TRBV6-3 and TRBJ1-6; the match to TRBD1 covers 9 bases. The V segment lost 8 bases and the J segment 7 bases; nucleotides outside the gene matches: 6. In germline, CDR1 is MNHEY, CDR2 SVGEGT. This CDR3 has 14 amino acids.

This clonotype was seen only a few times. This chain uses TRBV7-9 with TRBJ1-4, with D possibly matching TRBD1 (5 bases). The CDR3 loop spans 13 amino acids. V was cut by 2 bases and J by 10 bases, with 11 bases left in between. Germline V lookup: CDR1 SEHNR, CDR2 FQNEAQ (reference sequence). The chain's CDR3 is CASSLIGTLKLFF. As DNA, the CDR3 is TGTGCCAGCAGCTTAATTGGGACTTTAAAACTGTTTTTT.

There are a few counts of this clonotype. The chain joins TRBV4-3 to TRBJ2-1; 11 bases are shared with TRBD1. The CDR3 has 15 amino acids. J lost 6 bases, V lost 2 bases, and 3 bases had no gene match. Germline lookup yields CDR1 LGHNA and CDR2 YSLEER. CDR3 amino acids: CASSQSGTGGNEQFF. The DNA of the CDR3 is TGCGCCAGCAGCCAATCCGGGACAGGGGGCAATGAGCAGTTCTTC.

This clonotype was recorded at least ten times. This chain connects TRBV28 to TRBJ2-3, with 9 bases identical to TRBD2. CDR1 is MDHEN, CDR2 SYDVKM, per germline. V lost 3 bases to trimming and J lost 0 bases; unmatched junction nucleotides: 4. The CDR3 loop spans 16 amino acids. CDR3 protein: CASSFAGGSSTDTQYF. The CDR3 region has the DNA TGTGCCAGCAGTTTCGCGGGAGGGTCTAGCACAGATACGCAGTATTTT.

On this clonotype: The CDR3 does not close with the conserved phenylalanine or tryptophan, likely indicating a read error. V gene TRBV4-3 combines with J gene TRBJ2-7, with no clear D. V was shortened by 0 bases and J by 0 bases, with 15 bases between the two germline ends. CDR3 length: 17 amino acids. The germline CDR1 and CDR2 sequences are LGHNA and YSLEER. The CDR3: CASSQDHQRTVSYEQYY. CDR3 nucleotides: TGCGCCAGCAGCCAAGATCATCAGAGGACGGTCTCCTACGAGCAGTACTAC.

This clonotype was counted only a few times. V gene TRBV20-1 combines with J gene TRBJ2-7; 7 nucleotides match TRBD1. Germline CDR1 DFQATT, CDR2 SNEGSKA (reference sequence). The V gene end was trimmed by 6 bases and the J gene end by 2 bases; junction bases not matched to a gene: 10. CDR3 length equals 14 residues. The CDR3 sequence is CSAPPGQVAYEQYF. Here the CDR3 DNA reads TGCAGTGCCCCCCCCGGACAGGTCGCCTACGAGCAGTACTTC.